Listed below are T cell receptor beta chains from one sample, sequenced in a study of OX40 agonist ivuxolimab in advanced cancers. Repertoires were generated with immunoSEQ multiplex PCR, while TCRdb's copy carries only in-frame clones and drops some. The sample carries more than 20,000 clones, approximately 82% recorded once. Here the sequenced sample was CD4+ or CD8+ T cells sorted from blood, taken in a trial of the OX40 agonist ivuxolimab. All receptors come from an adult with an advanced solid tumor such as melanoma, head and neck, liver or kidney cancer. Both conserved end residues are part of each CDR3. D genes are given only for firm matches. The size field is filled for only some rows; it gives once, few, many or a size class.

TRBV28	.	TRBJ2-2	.	TGTGCCAGCAGCTATTATACGAACACCGGGGAGCTGTTTTTT	CASSYYTNTGELFF
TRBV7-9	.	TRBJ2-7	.	TGTGCCAGCACGGCTGATCGGAGGGCCTACGAGCAGTACTTC	CASTADRRAYEQYF
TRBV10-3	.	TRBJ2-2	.	TGTGCCATCAGTGAGGGGCAGAAAAACACCGGGGAGCTGTTTTTT	CAISEGQKNTGELFF
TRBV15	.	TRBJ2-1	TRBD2	TGTGCCACCAGCAGGGTGGGGTCGGGGGGCAATGAGCAGTTCTTC	CATSRVGSGGNEQFF
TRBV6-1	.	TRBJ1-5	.	TGTGCCACCACCGGAAGGGGCGCAGGTCAGCCCCAGCATTTT	CATTGRGAGQPQHF
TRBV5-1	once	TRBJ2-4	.	TGCGCCAGCAGCCCCCAAGGAGCCAAAAACATTCAGTACTTC	CASSPQGAKNIQYF
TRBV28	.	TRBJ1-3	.	TGTGCCAGCAGTTTTGGGGGGTCGGGTGGAAACACCATATATTTT	CASSFGGSGGNTIYF
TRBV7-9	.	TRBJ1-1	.	TGTGCCAGCAGCTTAATCCAGGGAACTGAAGCTTTCTTT	CASSLIQGTEAFF
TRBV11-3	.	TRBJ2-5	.	TGTGCCAGCAGCCTGGCCAGAGGGTCCCAAGAGACCCAGTACTTC	CASSLARGSQETQYF
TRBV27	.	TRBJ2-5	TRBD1	TGTGCCAGCAGTTTAACGAGGACAGGGTTGGAGAAAGAGACCCAGTACTTC	CASSLTRTGLEKETQYF
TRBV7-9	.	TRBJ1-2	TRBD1	TGTGCCAGCAGCTCCACGGACAGGGGGCTCGATGGCTACACCTTC	CASSSTDRGLDGYTF
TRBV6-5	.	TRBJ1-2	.	TGTGCCAGCAGTTACCTCCTGGACTACCGTGGCTACACCTTC	CASSYLLDYRGYTF
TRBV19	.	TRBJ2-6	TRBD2	TGTGCCAGTAGTATATCCCGAGCGGGAGTGGGTGGGGCCAACGTCCTGACTTTC	CASSISRAGVGGANVLTF
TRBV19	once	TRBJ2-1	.	TGTGCCAGTAGTATATCAGCGGGCAGCTCCTACAATGAGCAGTTCTTC	CASSISAGSSYNEQFF
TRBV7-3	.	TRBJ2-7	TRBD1	TGTGCCAGCAGCCCCCTCGACAGGGTAGGCGACGAGCAGTACTTC	CASSPLDRVGDEQYF
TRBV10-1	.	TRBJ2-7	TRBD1	TGCGCCAGCAGAGCCCGGGACAGGGGGAGCGAGCAGTACTTC	CASRARDRGSEQYF
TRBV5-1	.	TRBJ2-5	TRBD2	TGCGCCAGCAGCTTTCGGAGCGGGGAAGGAGAGACCCAGTACTTC	CASSFRSGEGETQYF
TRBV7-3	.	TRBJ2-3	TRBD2	TGTGCCAGCAGCACCCTAGCGGGGCGCACAGATACGCAGTATTTT	CASSTLAGRTDTQYF
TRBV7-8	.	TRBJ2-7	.	TGTGCCAGCAGCTTAAAGTCAGGTACGGGCCCCTACGAGCAGTACTTC	CASSLKSGTGPYEQYF
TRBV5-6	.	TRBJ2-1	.	TGTGCCAGCAGCTTGTTGGACCCTAACAATGAGCAGTTCTTC	CASSLLDPNNEQFF
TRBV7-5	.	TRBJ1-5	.	TGTGCCAGCAGCACGGGACAGGGACAAAATCAGCCCCAGCATTTT	CASSTGQGQNQPQHF
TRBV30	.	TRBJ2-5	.	TGTGCCTGGAGTGTCTGGGGGAGAGGACAAGAGACCCAGTACTTC	CAWSVWGRGQETQYF